This section outlines one T cell receptor beta chain sequence together with its context. These data belong to a study of blood T cell repertoires in COVID-19. Background on the study: From T cells, B-cell-depleted T cells, or PBMCs came the material, which was cDNA or gDNA.

The assay was immunoSEQ multiplex PCR, and TCRdb's table has in-frame clones only and misses some. The sample includes 250,000 to 350,000 clones, 88% of them seen just once. The CDR3 length is 16 residues. In germline, CDR1 is LNHDA, CDR2 SQIVND (reference sequence). The V end was cut by 5 bases, the J end by 2 bases, with 18 bases between. The origin of this receptor is a woman between 25 and 40 years old with COVID-19, enrolled during active disease. The rearrangement joins TRBV19 to TRBJ1-2; D unclear. Sequences were obtained from peripheral blood. DNA of the CDR3: TGTGCCAGTAGTCCCCCTCAAGTGCTGAGGAACTATGGCTACACCTTC. Its protein product is CASSPPQVLRNYGYTF.